The 8 T cell receptor beta chains presented below share a single source sample, sequenced in a study of T-cell reconstitution after alpha-beta-depleted transplantation in children. Preparation of the TCRbeta library involved a method that used unique molecular identifiers. A single record per CDR3 protein comes from TCRdb applying MiXCR to the PCR reads. The sample holds 750,000 to 950,000 distinct CDR3 sequences, around 17% seen once. The sequenced sample was PBMCs, mostly from graft donor cells, obtained 360 days after TCRalphabeta/CD19-depleted stem cell transplant. These receptors were obtained from a male patient younger than 18 who had a stem cell transplant for acute lymphoblastic leukemia, so the T cells may come from the graft donor.

This clonotype was counted only a few times. V gene TRBV15 combines with J gene TRBJ2-7; possibly TRBD2 for D (7 bases). V was trimmed by 0 bases and J by 1 base, leaving 10 bases between them. This CDR3 contains 15 residues. Germline CDR1 and CDR2: LNHNV and YYDKDF (reference sequence). The CDR3 region has the DNA TGTGCCACCAGCAGAGAGCGGGGGACATCCTACGAGCAGTACTTC. It is translated as CATSRERGTSYEQYF.

The chain recombines TRBV29-1 with TRBJ2-7; D uncertain. CDR1 is SQVTM, CDR2 ANQGSEA, per germline. Trimming cost V 3 bases and J 5 bases, with 14 bases left between them. CDR3 size: 13 residues. The CDR3 DNA follows: TGCAGCGTTGATGGACCGCGTGTCGACGAGCAGTACTTC. Its protein product is CSVDGPRVDEQYF.

This clonotype was recorded at least ten times. V gene TRBV7-3 combines with J gene TRBJ2-7, with D uncertain. This CDR3 region has 14 residues. CDR1 SGHTA and CDR2 FQGTGA come from the germline V gene. The V gene lost 2 bases and the J gene lost 0 bases, with 8 bases spanning the gap. DNA for the CDR3: TGTGCCAGCAGCTTAGGACCTCTCTCCTACGAGCAGTACTTC. This codes for CASSLGPLSYEQYF.

The gene calls are TRBV5-6 and TRBJ2-1, with TRBD2 matching over 12 bases. CDR1 is SGHDT and CDR2 is YYEEEE in the germline V gene. The CDR3 covers 17 residues. Germline trimming cut 0 bases from V and 6 bases from J; bases unmatched to any gene: 7. The CDR3 is CASSLEGGLAGVNEQFF. In DNA, the CDR3 is TGTGCCAGCAGCTTGGAGGGGGGACTAGCGGGCGTCAATGAGCAGTTCTTC.

The V gene is TRBV27, the J gene TRBJ2-3; D may be TRBD1 or TRBD2 (6 bases each). Trimming left V 6 bases short and J 1 base short, with 14 bases between. The CDR3 totals 15 residues. Germline CDR1 is MNHEY and CDR2 is SMNVEV (reference sequence). CDR3 bases: TGTGCCAGCAGCCCCCTAGGGGGGCGCACAGATACGCAGTATTTT. This gives the protein CASSPLGGRTDTQYF.

This clonotype was observed a handful of times. The rearrangement links TRBV20-1 to TRBJ2-7; 10 nucleotides match TRBD2. Germline V gene sequence: CDR1 DFQATT, CDR2 SNEGSKA (reference sequence). The CDR3 spans 14 residues. CDR3 sequence: CSGLGTSGIYEQYF. The CDR3 nucleotides read TGCAGCGGCCTCGGAACTAGCGGGATCTACGAGCAGTACTTC.

The chain has TRBV28 and TRBJ2-7; 10 bases agree with TRBD2. The CDR3 has 16 residues. V dropped 3 bases and J dropped 2; count of bases not matched to a gene: 7. Looked up from germline, CDR1 is MDHEN and CDR2 is SYDVKM. CDR3 sequence: CASSFELAGLTYEQYF. The DNA of the CDR3 is TGTGCCAGCAGTTTTGAACTAGCGGGATTAACCTACGAGCAGTACTTC.

V is TRBV7-3 and J is TRBJ2-3; D unresolved. The V and J ends lost 1 base and 3 bases respectively, with 11 bases between them. This CDR3 is 15 amino acids long. Germline assignment: CDR1 SGHTA and CDR2 FQGTGA. For the CDR3, the DNA is TGTGCCAGCAGCTTAAGGTCATCGGATACAGATACGCAGTATTTT. Translated: CASSLRSSDTDTQYF.